Following are 19 T cell receptor beta chains from one sample sequenced in a study of control samples from healthy donors and cancer patients. Profiling relied on immunoSEQ multiplex PCR, and the TCRdb table lists in-frame clones only, not all of them. The sample carries about 120,000 clones, around 89% recorded once. The specimen sequenced was blood. The receptors were gathered from a man between 40 and 49 years old in good health.

V and J are TRBV25-1 and TRBJ1-2, with D unresolved. This CDR3 has 12 residues. Trimming shortened V by 1 base and J by 8 bases, and 8 bases separated the two germline ends. Germline CDR1 and CDR2: MGHDK and SYGVNS. The CDR3 region is CASSESVGGYTF. The CDR3 nucleotides read TGTGCCAGCAGTGAATCGGTGGGAGGCTACACCTTC.

The count of this clone is one. CDR3 nucleotides: TGTGCCAGCAGTGAGTTCAGCGCCGGGGAGCTGTTTTTT. Amino acids: CASSEFSAGELFF. V and J are TRBV6-1 and TRBJ2-2; no clear D gene. V was cut by 3 bases and J by 6 bases, with 8 bases left in between. CDR1 MNHNS and CDR2 SASEGT come from the germline V gene. The CDR3 consists of 13 residues.

The gene calls are TRBV5-1 and TRBJ2-7; TRBD1 aligns across 10 bases. Trimming at V came to 3 bases and at J to 5 bases, leaving 5 bases not matched to a gene. Germline loops: CDR1 SGHRS, CDR2 YFSETQ. CDR3 length: 14 residues. DNA for the CDR3: TGCGCCAGCAGCTCCGGGACAGGGGTAGACGAGCAGTACTTC. This codes for CASSSGTGVDEQYF.

This clone was detected once. The rearrangement joins TRBV5-6 to TRBJ1-1; 7 nucleotides agree with TRBD1. The CDR3 is made up of 14 amino acids. Germline CDR1 SGHDT, CDR2 YYEEEE. V shed 2 bases and J 4 bases; nucleotides not matched to a gene: 5. The chain's CDR3 is CASSFYRGSTEAFF. The CDR3 bases are TGTGCCAGCAGCTTTTACAGGGGATCCACTGAAGCTTTCTTT.

The chain has TRBV25-1 and TRBJ1-2, with D possibly TRBD1 on 6 matching bases. Trimming removed 1 base from V and 4 bases from J, with 13 bases in between. The germline CDR1 and CDR2 sequences are MGHDK and SYGVNS. The CDR3 has 15 residues. The CDR3 DNA follows: TGTGCCAGCAGTGAATTAGAGAAGGGGGGCTATGGCTACACCTTC. Translating it yields CASSELEKGGYGYTF.

The chain links TRBV4-3 to TRBJ2-3; 10 nucleotides match TRBD2. The length of the CDR3 is 18 residues. J was trimmed by 5 bases and V by 4 bases; bases with no gene match: 15. The germline V gene encodes CDR1 LGHNA and CDR2 YSLEER. Written as DNA, the CDR3 is TGCGCCAGCAGCCGATACCCCCCCAGCGGGGGGGCCAAAGATACGCAGTATTTT. It encodes CASSRYPPSGGAKDTQYF.

The chain carries TRBV3-1 (or the pseudogene TRBV3-2) and TRBJ2-5, with D unresolved. The CDR3 contains 15 residues. Trimming shortened V by 0 bases and J by 5 bases, and 13 bases separated the two germline ends. CDR1 and CDR2 (germline): LGHDT, YNNKEL (reference sequence). DNA of the CDR3: TGTGCCAGCAGCCAAGACCCGGTAAGAAGGGAGACCCAGTACTTC. Amino acid sequence: CASSQDPVRRETQYF.

This chain connects TRBV4-1 to TRBJ1-6; 11 positions agree with TRBD1. The CDR3 contains 19 residues. CDR1 is MGHRA, CDR2 YSYEKL, per germline. Trimming took 2 bases from V and 4 from J; bases not matched to a gene: 10. The CDR3 loop reads CASSQSTGTGGTYNSPLHF. The CDR3 DNA sequence: TGCGCCAGCAGCCAATCAACCGGGACAGGGGGAACGTATAATTCACCCCTCCACTTT.

This clone was found once. The rearrangement links TRBV27 to TRBJ1-2; TRBD1 aligns across 11 bases. This CDR3 has 15 residues. The V gene end was trimmed by 6 bases and the J gene end by 4 bases; junction bases not matched to a gene: 7. The germline V gene has CDR1 MNHEY and CDR2 SMNVEV (reference sequence). The CDR3 sequence: CASRKGTGGGYGYTF. CDR3 DNA sequence: TGTGCCAGCAGAAAGGGGACAGGGGGAGGCTATGGCTACACCTTC.

This chain joins TRBV27 and TRBJ1-1; D remains ambiguous. Germline V gives CDR1 MNHEY, CDR2 SMNVEV (reference sequence). This CDR3 comprises 17 residues. With 5 bases removed from V and 0 bases from J, the gap between germline ends came to 19 bases. The DNA of the CDR3 is TGTGCCAGCAGTACATCGGTACAGCTCATAATGAACACTGAAGCTTTCTTT. The encoded protein is CASSTSVQLIMNTEAFF.

In this sample, this clone turned up once. V usage is TRBV5-1 and J usage is TRBJ2-7; TRBD2 aligns across 10 bases. This CDR3 contains 15 residues. Germline V gives CDR1 SGHRS, CDR2 YFSETQ. Unmatched junction bases numbered 4, after V lost 0 bases and J lost 4 bases. In DNA form, the CDR3 reads TGCGCCAGCAGCTTGGGGCTAGCGGGGGTTTACGAGCAGTACTTC. The encoded protein is CASSLGLAGVYEQYF.

This clone was picked up one time. The gene calls are TRBV25-1 and TRBJ1-1; D remains ambiguous. The V and J ends lost 2 bases and 1 base respectively, with 8 bases between them. Looked up from germline, CDR1 is MGHDK and CDR2 is SYGVNS. The CDR3 is made up of 14 amino acids. The CDR3 nucleotides read TGTGCCAGCAGTGAAACCCACCCGAACACTGAAGCTTTCTTT. This codes for CASSETHPNTEAFF.

V gene TRBV3-1 (or the pseudogene TRBV3-2) combines with J gene TRBJ1-1; D not certain. The V and J ends lost 1 base and 7 bases respectively, with 7 bases between them. The CDR3 spans 12 residues. Germline V gene lookup returns CDR1 LGHDT and CDR2 YNNKEL (reference sequence). CDR3 DNA: TGTGCCAGCAGCCAAGTAAAGGGTGAAGCTTTCTTT. Its translation: CASSQVKGEAFF.

The CDR3 protein is CASRPRDRDSLGGYTF. For the CDR3, the DNA is TGTGCCAGTAGGCCCCGGGACCGGGACTCCCTAGGAGGCTACACCTTC. The chain uses TRBV19 and TRBJ1-2; the D gene is possibly TRBD1 (5 bases). The CDR3 is 16 amino acids. Looked up from germline, CDR1 is LNHDA and CDR2 is SQIVND (reference sequence). Between the trimmed V and J ends, which lost 6 bases and 8 bases, there was a span of 25 bases.

This clone occurred a few times. The V call is TRBV15, the J call TRBJ1-3; D unclear. Germline loops: CDR1 LNHNV, CDR2 YYDKDF (reference sequence). This CDR3 has 16 amino acids. The ends were cut back, 4 bases at V and 0 bases at J, with 13 bases in the middle. This CDR3 is CATSKGQRASGNTIYF. In DNA form, the CDR3 reads TGTGCCACCAGCAAGGGCCAGCGGGCCTCTGGAAACACCATATATTTT. Variable domain in full (rest from reference TRBV15 and TRBJ1-3): DAMVIQNPRYQVTQFGKPVTLSCSQTLNHNVMYWYQQKSSQAPKLLFHYYDKDFNNEADTPDNFQSRRPNTSFCFLDIRSPGLGDTAMYLCATSKGQRASGNTIYFGEGSWLTVV.

This sequence joins TRBV2 and TRBJ2-7, with 9 nucleotides matching TRBD1. V was clipped by 7 bases and J by 1 base; unmatched bases: 11. The CDR3 extends over 16 amino acids. The germline gives CDR1 SNHLY, CDR2 FYNNEI. The CDR3 protein is CASTDQGQGRSYEQYF. DNA for the CDR3: TGTGCCAGCACCGACCAAGGACAGGGGAGGTCCTACGAGCAGTACTTC.

J is TRBJ1-2 and V is TRBV3-1 (or the pseudogene TRBV3-2); D is undetermined. Trimming removed 1 base at V and 4 bases at J, with 7 bases between. Germline-derived CDR1 and CDR2 are LGHDT and YNNKEL (reference sequence). This CDR3 is built from 13 residues. CDR3 bases: TGTGCCAGCAGCCAAGGCTCAGTCTATGGCTACACCTTC. This gives the protein CASSQGSVYGYTF.

CDR3 protein: CASSIQGSYNEQFF. The DNA for the CDR3 is TGTGCCAGCAGCATACAGGGGTCCTACAATGAGCAGTTCTTC. The rearrangement links TRBV7-9 to TRBJ2-1; 7 positions agree with TRBD1. Germline assignment: CDR1 SEHNR and CDR2 FQNEAQ (reference sequence). The junction had 2 bases not matched to a gene; V was cut back by 5 bases and J by 1 base. The CDR3 runs to 14 residues.

This clone came up a few times. This rearrangement joins TRBV19 to TRBJ1-1; the D is unclear. This CDR3 has 14 residues. The germline V and J ends were trimmed by 1 base and 4 bases, with 10 bases remaining between them. The germline V gene encodes CDR1 LNHDA and CDR2 SQIVND (reference sequence). The CDR3 is CASSIVGGSTEAFF. CDR3 bases: TGTGCCAGTAGTATAGTAGGAGGGAGCACTGAAGCTTTCTTT.